The entry that follows covers one T cell receptor (beta chain) sequence. What it binds is unknown. The source of the sample is a study of cytomegalovirus exposure and HLA in healthy donors. Study-level background: Tens of millions of unique TCR sequences came from HLA-typed donors in an early release. Study-level findings and limits: Association of roughly 17,000 TCR beta sequences with HLA alleles was found at 0.05 false discovery rate in a later analysis.

Germline values: CDR1 MNHNY, CDR2 SVGAGI (reference sequence). The CDR3 length is 14 residues. The germline V and J ends were trimmed by 0 bases and 4 bases, with 10 bases remaining between them. Amplification used 60 Vbeta primers and 13 Jbeta primers. Repertoires were generated with immunoSEQ multiplex PCR, while TCRdb's copy carries only in-frame clones and drops some. The repertoire consists of about 93,000 clones, with roughly 67% occurring once and the leading ten covering about 6%. This TCR derives from a boy younger than 18 in good health and CMV-seropositive. The V gene is TRBV6-6, the J gene TRBJ2-7; no clear D. Sequenced sample: PBMCs. CDR3 in DNA: TGTGCCAGCAGTTACTCCCGAGAATCTTACGAGCAGTACTTC. It is translated as CASSYSRESYEQYF.